This TCR beta chain comes out of a study of T cell responses to AZD1222 COVID-19 vaccine. Study results and caveats: Spike-specific TCR breadth and depth grew following two AZD1222 doses. In a largely white British group with more females than males, clonal diversity was possibly underestimated. No day 14 peak samples; only post-peak repertoires were characterized. The study found vaccine-associated CD4 TCRs spanning spike, dominant at 160-218 and 743-854.

Clones were read by immunoSEQ multiplex PCR, and TCRdb kept only the in-frame ones, dropping some. The sample lists more than 150,000 clones; about nine tenths were seen once. The germline CDR1 and CDR2 sequences are SEHNR and FQNEAQ (reference sequence). V dropped 2 bases and J dropped 2 bases, with 6 bases sitting between them. The CDR3 extends over 13 amino acids. Note on this clone: Its antigen is as yet unknown.

The TCR comes from an adult who received the AZD1222 COVID-19 vaccine. The genes are TRBV7-9 and TRBJ2-5, with a weak D call TRBD1 (6 bases). Sequenced material: peripheral blood, taken 28 days after the second AZD1222 dose. The CDR3 coding sequence is TGTGCCAGCAGCTTACAGGGGCAAGAGACCCAGTACTTC. Translated, it gives CASSLQGQETQYF.